This TCR beta chain came from a study of regulatory and conventional T cells in RAG deficiency. Study outcomes and limitations: Other subsets showed about 9-fold reductions, but Treg unique TCR beta sequences fell roughly 96-fold in these patients.

The sorted conventional CD4+ T cells were CD25-low and CD127-high, with genomic DNA sequenced. With regard to this clone: Its antigen remains unknown.

The table came from immunoSEQ multiplex PCR; TCRdb's copy has only in-frame clones and leaves some out. The sample lists over 10,000 clones; 85% to 95% were seen once. Germline V gene sequence: CDR1 SNHLY, CDR2 FYNNEI. V dropped 3 bases and J dropped 7 bases, with 16 bases sitting between them. This CDR3 has 15 residues. This sample also appeared in a second study, on regulatory T cells. That work adds: Primers: 52 TRBV forward and 13 TRBJ reverse.

The source of this sequence is a human donor in good health. The genes are TRBV2 and TRBJ1-3, with D perhaps TRBD1 (6 bases). The sequenced sample was CD4+ effector T cells sorted from blood. The DNA of the CDR3 is TGTGCCAGCAGTGACCGTAGCGTGCAGGGGAACACCATATATTTT. This encodes CASSDRSVQGNTIYF.